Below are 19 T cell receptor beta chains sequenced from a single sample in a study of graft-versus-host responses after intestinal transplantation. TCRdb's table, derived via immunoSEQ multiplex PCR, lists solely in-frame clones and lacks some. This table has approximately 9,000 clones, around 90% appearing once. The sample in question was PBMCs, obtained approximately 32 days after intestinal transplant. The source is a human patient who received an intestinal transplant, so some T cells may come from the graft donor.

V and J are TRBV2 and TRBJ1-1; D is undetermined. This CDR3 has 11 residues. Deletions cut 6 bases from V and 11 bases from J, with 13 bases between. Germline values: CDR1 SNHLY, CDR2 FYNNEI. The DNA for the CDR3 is TGTGCCAGCAGGGAGGCGCCGGGGGCTTTCTTT. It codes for CASREAPGAFF.

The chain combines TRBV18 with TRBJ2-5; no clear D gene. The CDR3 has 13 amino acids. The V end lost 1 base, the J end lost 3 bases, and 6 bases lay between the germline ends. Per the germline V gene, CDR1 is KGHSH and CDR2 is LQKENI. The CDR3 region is CASSPLFKETQYF. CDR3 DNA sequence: TGTGCCAGCTCACCACTCTTTAAAGAGACCCAGTACTTC.

The CDR3 bases are TGTGCTAGTGGTTTGCCCCTAAAGGAGACCCAGTACTTC. Its protein product is CASGLPLKETQYF. The chain joins TRBV12-5 to TRBJ2-5; unclear D gene. The V end was cut by 2 bases, the J end by 5 bases, with 9 bases between. The CDR3 has 13 residues. Germline V gene data show CDR1 as LGHNT and CDR2 as FRNRAP.

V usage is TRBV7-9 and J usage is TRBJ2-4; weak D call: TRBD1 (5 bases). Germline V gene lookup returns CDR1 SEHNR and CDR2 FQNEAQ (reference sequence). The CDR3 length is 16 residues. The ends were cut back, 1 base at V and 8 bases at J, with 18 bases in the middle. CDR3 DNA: TGTGCCAGCAGCTTAGTTAAGGTAGACAGCGAGGACATTCAGTACTTC. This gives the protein CASSLVKVDSEDIQYF.

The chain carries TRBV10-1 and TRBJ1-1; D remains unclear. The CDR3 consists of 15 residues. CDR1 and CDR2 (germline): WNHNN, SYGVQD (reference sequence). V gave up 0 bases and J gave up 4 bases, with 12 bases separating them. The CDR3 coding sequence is TGCGCCAGCAGTGAGTCCAAGGGTGGGATCACTGAAGCTTTCTTT. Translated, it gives CASSESKGGITEAFF.

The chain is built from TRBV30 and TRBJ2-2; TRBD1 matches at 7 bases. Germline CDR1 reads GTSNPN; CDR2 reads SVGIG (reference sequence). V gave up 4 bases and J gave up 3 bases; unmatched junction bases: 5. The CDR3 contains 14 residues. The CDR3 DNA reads TGTGCCTGGACTGACAGGGCCTACACCGGGGAGCTGTTTTTT. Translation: CAWTDRAYTGELFF.

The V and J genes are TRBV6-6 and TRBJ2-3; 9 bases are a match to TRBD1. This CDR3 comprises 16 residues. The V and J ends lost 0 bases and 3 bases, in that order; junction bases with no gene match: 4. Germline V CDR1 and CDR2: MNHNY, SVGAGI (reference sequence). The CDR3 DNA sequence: TGTGCCAGCAGTTACTCTAGGGACAGGGAGACAGATACGCAGTATTTT. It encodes CASSYSRDRETDTQYF.

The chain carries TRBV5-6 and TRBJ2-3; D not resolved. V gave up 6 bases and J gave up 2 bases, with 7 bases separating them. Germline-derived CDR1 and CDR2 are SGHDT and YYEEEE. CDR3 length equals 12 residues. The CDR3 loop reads CASKSLTDTQYF. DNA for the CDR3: TGTGCCAGCAAATCCCTCACAGATACGCAGTATTTT.

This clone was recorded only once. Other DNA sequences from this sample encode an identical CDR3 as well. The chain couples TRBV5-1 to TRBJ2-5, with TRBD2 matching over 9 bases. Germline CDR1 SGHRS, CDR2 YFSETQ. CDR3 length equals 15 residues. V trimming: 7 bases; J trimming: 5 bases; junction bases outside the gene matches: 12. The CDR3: CASQPLAGGPETQYF. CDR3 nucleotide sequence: TGCGCCAGCCAACCGCTGGCGGGGGGGCCGGAGACCCAGTACTTC.

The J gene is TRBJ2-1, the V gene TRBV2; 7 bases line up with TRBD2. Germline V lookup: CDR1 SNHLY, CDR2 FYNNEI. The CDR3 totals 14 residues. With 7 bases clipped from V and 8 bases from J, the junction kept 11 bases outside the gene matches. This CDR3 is CASTPRQGGDEQFF. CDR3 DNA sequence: TGTGCCAGCACCCCCAGGCAGGGAGGGGATGAGCAGTTCTTC.

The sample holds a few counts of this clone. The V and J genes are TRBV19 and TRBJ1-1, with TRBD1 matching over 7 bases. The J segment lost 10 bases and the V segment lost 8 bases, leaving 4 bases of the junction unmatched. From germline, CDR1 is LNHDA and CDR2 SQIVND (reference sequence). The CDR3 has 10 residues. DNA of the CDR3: TGTGCCAGTTATCAGGGGGGAGCTTTCTTT. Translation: CASYQGGAFF.

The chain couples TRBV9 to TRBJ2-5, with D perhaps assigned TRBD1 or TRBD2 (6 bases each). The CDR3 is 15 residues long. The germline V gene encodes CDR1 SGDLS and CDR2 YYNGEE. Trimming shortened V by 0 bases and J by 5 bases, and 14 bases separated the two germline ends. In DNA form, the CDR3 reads TGTGCCAGCAGCGTAGAAAGGGGGGCCGCCGAGACCCAGTACTTC. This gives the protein CASSVERGAAETQYF. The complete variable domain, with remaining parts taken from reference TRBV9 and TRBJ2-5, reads DSGVTQTPKHLITATGQRVTLRCSPRSGDLSVYWYQQSLDQGLQFLIQYYNGEERAKGNILERFSAQQFPDLHSELNLSSLELGDSALYFCASSVERGAAETQYFGPGTRLLVL.

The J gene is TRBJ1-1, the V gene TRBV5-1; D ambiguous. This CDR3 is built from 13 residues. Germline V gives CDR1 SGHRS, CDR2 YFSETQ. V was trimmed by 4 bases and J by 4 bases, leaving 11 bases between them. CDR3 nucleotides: TGCGCCAGCAGCCCCCGGGGAAGCACTGAAGCTTTCTTT. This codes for CASSPRGSTEAFF. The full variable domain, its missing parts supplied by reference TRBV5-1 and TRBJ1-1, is KAGVTQTPRYLIKTRGQQVTLSCSPISGHRSVSWYQQTPGQGLQFLFEYFSETQRNKGNFPGRFSGRQFSNSRSEMNVSTLELGDSALYLCASSPRGSTEAFFGQGTRLTVV.

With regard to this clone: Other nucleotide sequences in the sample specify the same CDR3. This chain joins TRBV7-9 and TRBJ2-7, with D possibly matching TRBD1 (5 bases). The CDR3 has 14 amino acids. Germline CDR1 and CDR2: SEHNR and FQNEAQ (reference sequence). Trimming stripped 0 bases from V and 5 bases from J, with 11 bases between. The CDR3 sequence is CASSLAARADEQYF. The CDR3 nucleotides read TGTGCCAGCAGCTTAGCGGCCAGGGCAGACGAGCAGTACTTC.

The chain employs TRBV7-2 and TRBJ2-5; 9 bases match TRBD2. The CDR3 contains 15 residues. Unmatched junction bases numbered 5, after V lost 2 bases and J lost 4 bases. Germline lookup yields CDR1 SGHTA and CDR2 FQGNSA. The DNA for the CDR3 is TGTGCCAGCAGCTTAAGGGCGGGGGGGCGAGAGACCCAGTACTTC. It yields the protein CASSLRAGGRETQYF.

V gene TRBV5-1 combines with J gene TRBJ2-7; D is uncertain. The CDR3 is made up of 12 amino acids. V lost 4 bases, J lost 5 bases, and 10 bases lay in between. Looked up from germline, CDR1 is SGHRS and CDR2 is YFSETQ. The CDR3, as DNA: TGCGCCAGCAGCCCCCTGGGGAACGAGCAGTACTTC. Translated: CASSPLGNEQYF.

The CDR3 sequence: CALNPGAGELFF. DNA of the CDR3: TGTGCCCTAAATCCGGGAGCCGGGGAGCTGTTTTTT. The chain has TRBV30 and TRBJ2-2; maybe TRBD2 (6 bases). The CDR3 is 12 residues long. Trimming pared 8 bases from V and 6 bases from J, leaving 13 bases between. Per the germline V gene, CDR1 is GTSNPN and CDR2 is SVGIG (reference sequence).

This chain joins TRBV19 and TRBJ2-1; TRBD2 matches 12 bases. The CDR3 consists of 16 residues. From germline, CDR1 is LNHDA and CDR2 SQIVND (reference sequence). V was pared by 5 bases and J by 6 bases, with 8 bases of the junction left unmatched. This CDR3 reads CASSEGLAGFFNEQFF. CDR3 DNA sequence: TGTGCCAGTAGTGAAGGACTAGCGGGGTTTTTCAATGAGCAGTTCTTC.

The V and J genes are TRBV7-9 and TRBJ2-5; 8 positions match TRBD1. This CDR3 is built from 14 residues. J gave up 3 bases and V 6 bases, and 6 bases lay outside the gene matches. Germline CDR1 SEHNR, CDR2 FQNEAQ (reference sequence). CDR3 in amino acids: CASSSTGVKETQYF. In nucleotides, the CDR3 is TGTGCCAGCAGTTCGACAGGGGTAAAAGAGACCCAGTACTTC.